The rows below give T cell receptor beta chains drawn from one sample of a study of blood T cell repertoires in COVID-19. Repertoires were generated with immunoSEQ multiplex PCR, while TCRdb's copy carries only in-frame clones and drops some. The data contain about 200,000 clones, around 85% of them singletons. The sample taken for sequencing was PBMCs or T cells enriched from blood (not recorded which). These receptors all stem from a woman aged 35 to 49 with acute COVID-19. The CDR3 runs from the conserved cysteine through the conserved F or W. The D gene is left open where the match is weak. Clone sizes are given selectively: once, few, many, or a class where the clone is expanded.

v_call	clone_size	cdr3_length	d_call	j_call	cdr3_aa	cdr3_nt
TRBV6-1	.	12	.	TRBJ2-3	CASSEPSIAQYF	TGTGCCAGCAGTGAACCTAGTATCGCGCAGTATTTT
TRBV7-2	.	15	TRBD1	TRBJ1-1	CASSLIPGQGDEAFF	TGTGCCAGCAGCCTAATACCGGGACAGGGGGATGAAGCTTTCTTT
TRBV6-6	.	16	TRBD2	TRBJ2-3	CASSYSHSGNVDTQYF	TGTGCCAGCAGTTACTCGCACAGCGGGAACGTAGATACGCAGTATTTT
TRBV11-3	.	16	.	TRBJ2-4	CASSRPGPGAKNIQYF	TGTGCCAGCAGCCGCCCGGGTCCGGGGGCCAAAAACATTCAGTACTTC
TRBV29-1	.	12	.	TRBJ1-3	CSSGDSGNTIYF	TGCAGCTCAGGGGACTCTGGAAACACCATATATTTT
TRBV27	.	15	TRBD1	TRBJ1-3	CASSGTGGIGNTIYF	TGTGCCAGCAGTGGGACAGGGGGTATCGGAAACACCATATATTTT
TRBV27	once	11	.	TRBJ2-1	CASSTGYEQFF	TGTGCCAGCAGCACAGGGTATGAGCAGTTCTTC
TRBV9	.	14	.	TRBJ1-6	CASGGGTGNSPLHF	TGTGCCAGCGGAGGCGGCACGGGAAATTCACCCCTCCACTTT
TRBV2	.	13	TRBD2	TRBJ2-7	CASTLTSFYEQYF	TGTGCCAGCACTTTGACTAGCTTCTACGAGCAGTACTTC
TRBV14	.	13	.	TRBJ1-3	CASSLWTGNTIYF	TGTGCCAGCAGCCTTTGGACAGGAAACACCATATATTTT
TRBV15	.	18	TRBD1	TRBJ2-7	CATSRGGTGINGDYEQYF	TGTGCCACCAGCAGAGGGGGGACAGGGATTAATGGGGACTACGAGCAGTACTTC
TRBV11-3	.	16	TRBD1	TRBJ2-7	CASSSTPGTGTYEQYF	TGTGCCAGCAGCTCGACGCCCGGGACAGGGACCTACGAGCAGTACTTC
TRBV6-5	.	13	.	TRBJ2-7	CASRGDTSYEQYF	TGTGCCAGCAGAGGGGACACCTCCTACGAGCAGTACTTC
TRBV6-5	.	11	.	TRBJ1-5	CASRLYQPQHF	TGTGCCAGCAGGTTATATCAGCCCCAGCATTTT
TRBV18	.	14	TRBD2	TRBJ2-1	CASSTTSGIDEQFF	TGTGCCAGCTCAACCACGAGCGGGATTGATGAGCAGTTCTTC
TRBV7-2	.	11	.	TRBJ1-6	CASSLAGLIHF	TGTGCCAGCAGCTTAGCCGGACTAATCCACTTT
TRBV28	once	14	TRBD2	TRBJ2-2	CASSLLGLAGELFF	TGTGCCAGCAGTTTACTAGGACTAGCCGGGGAGCTGTTTTTT
TRBV7-6	.	19	TRBD2	TRBJ2-3	CASSLEALGLAGGEDTQYF	TGTGCCAGCAGCTTAGAAGCGCTGGGGCTAGCGGGAGGGGAAGATACGCAGTATTTT
TRBV10-1	.	16	TRBD2	TRBJ2-1	CASSAPLGGRRNEQFF	TGCGCCAGCAGTGCCCCGTTAGGCGGGAGGCGGAATGAGCAGTTCTTC
TRBV3-1/TRBV3-2	.	17	TRBD2	TRBJ2-1	CASSPRLAGVSYNEQFF	TGTGCCAGCAGCCCGAGACTAGCGGGAGTCTCCTACAATGAGCAGTTCTTC
TRBV6-5	few	14	.	TRBJ1-1	CASRGTLTNTEAFF	TGTGCCAGCAGGGGGACACTAACGAACACTGAAGCTTTCTTT
TRBV28	.	14	.	TRBJ1-1	CASSFLQTNTEAFF	TGTGCCAGCAGTTTTCTACAGACGAACACTGAAGCTTTCTTT
TRBV12-5	.	14	.	TRBJ2-7	CASGLRDPPYEQYF	TGTGCTAGTGGCCTCCGGGATCCTCCCTACGAGCAGTACTTC
TRBV19	.	13	.	TRBJ2-7	CAISEGLTYEQYF	TGTGCCATATCGGAGGGGTTGACCTACGAGCAGTACTTC